This T cell receptor beta chain comes out of a study of CD8+CD57+ T cells in acquired aplastic anemia. In the study overall: Mean DNA quantity obtained from sorted CD4+ and CD8+ cells was about 3.5 ug. Study-level findings and limits: Both patients and controls carried the same twenty-nine CD8+ CDR3 sequences. The CD8+ Simpson's diversity of patients and controls was not significantly different.

CDR3 and TCR beta VDJ profiling relied on genomic DNA as the template. TCRdb itself ran the reads through MiXCR, one entry per CDR3 protein. Of about 58,000 distinct CDR3 sequences detected, around 57% appear once; the ten largest clones hold around 17%. Before being chosen for sequencing, patients had shown CD8+CD57+ cell expansion by flow cytometry. Among the patients, all had severe acquired aplastic anemia. On this clonotype: The antigen is unknown.

CDR3 length: 13 residues. Germline V gene sequence: CDR1 LNHDA, CDR2 SQIVND (reference sequence). V was cut by 8 bases and J by 6 bases, with 16 bases left in between. This sequence was found in a human donor with aplastic anemia. Sequenced input: sorted CD4+, CD8+, or CD8+CD57+ T cells (not recorded which) from PBMCs. J is TRBJ1-1 and V is TRBV19; unclear D gene. CDR3 amino acids: CASALHTAAEAFF. The CDR3 nucleotides read TGTGCCAGTGCGCTTCATACGGCCGCTGAAGCTTTCTTT.